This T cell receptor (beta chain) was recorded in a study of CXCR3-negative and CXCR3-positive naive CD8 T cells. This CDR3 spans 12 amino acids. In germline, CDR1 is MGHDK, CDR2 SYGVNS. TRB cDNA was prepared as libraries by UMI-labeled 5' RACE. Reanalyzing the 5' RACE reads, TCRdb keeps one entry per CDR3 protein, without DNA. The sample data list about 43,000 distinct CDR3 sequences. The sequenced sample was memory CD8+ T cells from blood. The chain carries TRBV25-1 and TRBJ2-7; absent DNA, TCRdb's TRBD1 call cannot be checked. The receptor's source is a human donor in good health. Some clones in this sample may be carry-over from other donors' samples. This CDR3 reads CASSRGNYEQYF.